A selection of T cell receptor beta chains follows, all from one sample in a study of early stage breast cancer tumors. Profiling relied on immunoSEQ multiplex PCR, and the TCRdb table lists in-frame clones only, not all of them. The table shows fewer than 35,000 clones, with 72% occurring only once. The sample comprised blood. The source of these receptors is a person between 50 and 60 years old with breast cancer. CDR3s include the opening cysteine and the closing phenylalanine or tryptophan. Each record gives: V gene, D gene, J gene, clone size, CDR3 length, CDR3 protein, CDR3 DNA. The D gene is left open where the match is weak. The size field is filled for only some rows; it gives once, few, many or a size class.

>TRBV7-3|TRBD2|TRBJ2-7|NA|15
CASSLESSGNYEQYF
TGTGCCAGCAGCTTAGAGTCCAGCGGGAACTACGAGCAGTACTTC
>TRBV18|NA|TRBJ1-5|NA|13
CASSSDRNQPQHF
TGTGCCAGCTCATCGGACAGAAATCAGCCCCAGCATTTT
>TRBV30|NA|TRBJ1-5|NA|14
CAWSVQGGNQPQHF
TGTGCCTGGAGTGTACAGGGTGGAAATCAGCCCCAGCATTTT
>TRBV7-3|TRBD2|TRBJ2-2|once|16
CASSSGLAEGSGELFF
TGTGCCAGCAGCTCAGGACTAGCGGAAGGGTCTGGGGAGCTGTTTTTT
>TRBV10-1|TRBD2|TRBJ2-3|NA|17
CASSEGPAGEHTDTQYF
TGCGCCAGCAGTGAGGGGCCAGCGGGAGAGCACACAGATACGCAGTATTTT
>TRBV9|TRBD2|TRBJ2-2|medium-sized|17
CASSTTRESANTGELFF
TGTGCCAGCAGCACAACGCGGGAGAGCGCGAACACCGGGGAGCTGTTTTTT
>TRBV18|NA|TRBJ2-3|NA|16
CASSPIRAGGTDTQYF
TGTGCCAGCTCACCAATAAGGGCCGGTGGCACAGATACGCAGTATTTT
>TRBV7-2|TRBD1|TRBJ2-6|NA|19
CASSLLPGQGGTGANVLTF
TGTGCCAGCAGCCTGCTCCCGGGACAGGGGGGTACTGGGGCCAACGTCCTGACTTTC
>TRBV5-6|NA|TRBJ2-5|NA|12
CASSFNRETQYF
TGTGCCAGCAGCTTTAATCGGGAGACCCAGTACTTC
>TRBV18|NA|TRBJ2-5|NA|15
CASSAPGAAGETQYF
TGTGCCAGCTCAGCCCCCGGGGCAGCGGGAGAGACCCAGTACTTC
>TRBV5-5|TRBD2|TRBJ2-7|NA|14
CASSLSSGKYEQYF
TGTGCCAGCAGCTTGAGTAGCGGGAAGTACGAGCAGTACTTC
>TRBV2|NA|TRBJ1-1|NA|12
CASQRQNTEAFF
TGTGCCAGCCAACGACAGAACACTGAAGCTTTCTTT
>TRBV5-1|NA|TRBJ2-6|NA|15
CASSTDLSGANVLTF
TGCGCCAGCAGCACAGATCTCTCTGGGGCCAACGTCCTGACTTTC
>TRBV2|TRBD1|TRBJ2-1|once|15
CASSKTGSDFAEQFF
TGTGCCAGCTCGAAGACAGGGAGCGATTTCGCTGAGCAGTTCTTC
>TRBV14|NA|TRBJ1-2|NA|12
CASSQTNYGYTF
TGTGCCAGCAGCCAAACCAACTATGGCTACACCTTC
>TRBV25-1|NA|TRBJ1-5|few|16
CASSSGLQTGNQPQHF
TGTGCCAGCTCGTCGGGGCTTCAGACGGGCAATCAGCCCCAGCATTTT
>TRBV25-1|NA|TRBJ1-2|NA|16
CASSELGQGPAYGYTF
TGTGCCAGCAGTGAACTGGGTCAGGGGCCCGCCTATGGCTACACCTTC
>TRBV6-5|NA|TRBJ2-1|few|13
CASSPDSEAEAFF
TGTGCCAGCAGTCCAGACTCAGAGGCGGAGGCGTTCTTC
>TRBV19|NA|TRBJ2-5|NA|14
CATPSQAMGETQYF
TGTGCCACCCCTTCGCAGGCCATGGGAGAGACCCAGTACTTC
>TRBV19|TRBD1|TRBJ1-2|NA|14
CASHVTGAVYGYTF
TGTGCCAGTCATGTGACAGGGGCTGTGTATGGCTACACCTTC
>TRBV18|TRBD1|TRBJ2-7|NA|16
CASSPPGQDTSYEQYF
TGTGCCAGCTCACCACCGGGACAGGACACCTCCTACGAGCAGTACTTC
>TRBV5-6|NA|TRBJ2-1|NA|14
CASSFPRGNNEQFF
TGTGCCAGCAGCTTCCCTAGGGGAAACAATGAGCAGTTCTTC